The 20 T cell receptor beta chains presented below share a single source sample, sequenced in a study of beta chain features in type 1 diabetes. Expressed TCRB transcripts were sequenced, since all the RNA that had been isolated was reverse transcribed. The table came from immunoSEQ multiplex PCR; TCRdb's copy has only in-frame clones and leaves some out. The sample consists of around 44,000 clones, roughly 50% of them appearing once. The specimen was stem cell memory CD4+ T cells from blood. The receptors here all came from a woman aged 25 to 39 in good health.

The chain joins TRBV11-2 to TRBJ2-1; D not resolved. The CDR3 covers 11 residues. Germline CDR1 and CDR2: SGHAT and FQNNGV. Trimming cost V 3 bases and J 7 bases, with 4 bases left between them. The CDR3 region is CASSFLNEQFF. The DNA of the CDR3 is TGTGCCAGCAGCTTCTTAAATGAGCAGTTCTTC. Based on the CDR3 plus reference TRBV11-2 and TRBJ2-1, the full variable domain is EAGVAQSPRYKIIEKRQSVAFWCNPISGHATLYWYQQILGQGPKLLIQFQNNGVVDDSQLPKDRFSAERLKGVDSTLKIQPAKLEDSAVYLCASSFLNEQFFGPGTRLTVL.

V gene TRBV14 combines with J gene TRBJ2-2, with TRBD2 matching 12 bases. Germline trimming cut 1 base from V and 0 bases from J; bases unmatched to any gene: 9. Germline CDR1 and CDR2: SGHDN and FVKESK. There are 20 residues in the CDR3. As DNA, the CDR3 is TGTGCCAGCAGCCAAGTTTGGACTAGCGGGATCCCCGCGAACACCGGGGAGCTGTTTTTT. Protein: CASSQVWTSGIPANTGELFF.

The chain has TRBV13 and TRBJ1-2, with 8 bases lining up with TRBD1. This CDR3 is 14 amino acids long. Germline values: CDR1 PRHDT, CDR2 FYEKMQ (reference sequence). V gave up 8 bases and J gave up 7 bases; unmatched junction bases: 12. CDR3 DNA sequence: TGTGCCAGCCTCTGGGGCAGGGGGCCCGGTGGCTACACCTTC. Translation gives CASLWGRGPGGYTF. The full variable domain, rest sourced from reference TRBV13 and TRBJ1-2, is AAGVIQSPRHLIKEKRETATLKCYPIPRHDTVYWYQQGPGQDPQFLISFYEKMQSDKGSIPDRFSAQQFSDYHSELNMSSLELGDSALYFCASLWGRGPGGYTFGSGTRLTVV.

This chain joins TRBV6-5 and TRBJ1-1; possible D gene TRBD1, 5 bases. The germline V gene has CDR1 MNHEY and CDR2 SVGAGI. Trimming left V 5 bases short and J 4 bases short, with 14 bases between. CDR3 size: 14 residues. The chain's CDR3 is CASSTLTTATEAFF. The CDR3 DNA follows: TGTGCCAGCAGTACCCTTACGACAGCCACTGAAGCTTTCTTT.

The CDR3: CASSSLGNQGRQPQHF. CDR3 coding DNA: TGTGCCAGCTCATCTCTCGGGAATCAGGGGCGTCAGCCCCAGCATTTT. V gene TRBV18 combines with J gene TRBJ1-5; TRBD1 might be the D (6 bases). The CDR3 is made up of 16 amino acids. Trimming cost V 5 bases and J 6 bases, with 20 bases left between them. The V gene's germline CDR1 is KGHSH and CDR2 LQKENI.

V gene TRBV5-1 combines with J gene TRBJ2-1, with TRBD2 matching 8 bases. The trim removed 2 bases at V and 8 bases at J, leaving 9 bases unmatched. Germline V gene lookup returns CDR1 SGHRS and CDR2 YFSETQ. The CDR3 totals 15 residues. This CDR3 reads CASSLTGGPLDEQFF. CDR3 in DNA: TGCGCCAGCAGCTTAACGGGAGGGCCACTGGATGAGCAGTTCTTC.

This clone has only a few counts. The V gene is TRBV18, the J gene TRBJ2-2; no clear D. The CDR3 has 13 residues. Germline V gives CDR1 KGHSH, CDR2 LQKENI. V was shortened by 1 base and J by 5 bases, with 5 bases between the two germline ends. This chain's CDR3 is CASSPLETGELFF. In DNA form, the CDR3 reads TGTGCCAGCTCACCACTTGAGACCGGGGAGCTGTTTTTT.

The table lists this clone with a few counts. CDR3 protein: CASSLAREAYEQYF. The DNA for the CDR3 is TGCGCCAGCAGCTTGGCCAGGGAGGCCTACGAGCAGTACTTC. The gene calls are TRBV5-1 and TRBJ2-7; D may be TRBD2 (6 bases). CDR1 and CDR2 from the germline V gene are SGHRS and YFSETQ. V was shortened by 0 bases and J by 2 bases, with 9 bases between the two germline ends. The CDR3 length is 14 residues.

This rearrangement joins TRBV7-2 to TRBJ2-2; 11 bases agree with TRBD1. Per germline, CDR1 SGHTA and CDR2 FQGNSA. J lost 7 bases, V lost 4 bases, and 8 bases had no gene match. This CDR3 is built from 16 residues. CDR3 in amino acids: CASSSTGTGGGGELFF. CDR3 sequence (DNA): TGTGCCAGCAGCTCGACCGGGACAGGGGGTGGCGGGGAGCTGTTTTTT. The variable domain in full, with the rest retrieved from reference TRBV7-2 and TRBJ2-2, is GAGVSQSPSNKVTEKGKDVELRCDPISGHTALYWYRQSLGQGLEFLIYFQGNSAPDKSGLPSDRFSAERTGGSVSTLTIQRTQQEDSAVYLCASSSTGTGGGGELFFGEGSRLTVL.

This sequence joins TRBV13 and TRBJ2-2; TRBD1 might be the D (6 bases). Germline assignment: CDR1 PRHDT and CDR2 FYEKMQ (reference sequence). This CDR3 region has 16 residues. Trimming took off 4 bases at V and 3 bases at J, with 15 bases between the two ends. This CDR3 is CASSYQQGSYTGELFF. CDR3 nucleotide sequence: TGTGCCAGCAGCTACCAACAGGGAAGCTACACCGGGGAGCTGTTTTTT.

The chain joins TRBV21-1 to TRBJ1-5. TRBV21-1 is given as a pseudogene. This CDR3 contains 14 residues. The CDR3 sequence is CASTLPSVNQPQHF. The CDR3 nucleotides read TGTGCCAGCACCCTACCGTCGGTTAATCAGCCCCAGCATTTT.

This rearrangement joins TRBV5-1 to TRBJ2-7, with 10 bases lining up with TRBD2. The germline gives CDR1 SGHRS, CDR2 YFSETQ. The CDR3 is 18 amino acids. V lost 1 base, J lost 6 bases, and 16 bases stayed unmatched. The CDR3 DNA sequence: TGCGCCAGCAGCTTGCTCCGGGGACAGACCGGACTAGCGGTCGAGCAGTACTTC. Translated: CASSLLRGQTGLAVEQYF. Supplemented by reference TRBV5-1 and TRBJ2-7, the full variable domain reads KAGVTQTPRYLIKTRGQQVTLSCSPISGHRSVSWYQQTPGQGLQFLFEYFSETQRNKGNFPGRFSGRQFSNSRSEMNVSTLELGDSALYLCASSLLRGQTGLAVEQYFGPGTRLTVT.

The V and J genes are TRBV19 and TRBJ1-4; a weak D match, TRBD1 (5 bases). Germline-derived CDR1 and CDR2 are LNHDA and SQIVND (reference sequence). With 6 bases removed from V and 7 bases from J, the gap between germline ends came to 18 bases. The CDR3 totals 15 residues. The CDR3 nucleotides are TGTGCCAGTAGGTCGTCCAGGGTCCTTTTTGAAAAACTGTTTTTT. Protein sequence: CASRSSRVLFEKLFF.

V is TRBV2 and J is TRBJ2-5; perhaps TRBD2 as D (6 bases). V was cut by 5 bases and J by 5 bases, with 15 bases left in between. CDR1 and CDR2 from the germline V gene are SNHLY and FYNNEI. CDR3 size: 14 residues. The CDR3 DNA reads as TGTGCCAGCAGTACCGGGACTCGCTCGGAGACCCAGTACTTC. Protein sequence: CASSTGTRSETQYF.

V and J are TRBV6-1 and TRBJ2-3; the D is unclear. The ends were cut back, 7 bases at V and 0 bases at J, with 5 bases in the middle. Germline V lookup: CDR1 MNHNS, CDR2 SASEGT. This CDR3 spans 12 amino acids. The CDR3 here is CASIRSTDTQYF. For the CDR3, the DNA is TGTGCCAGCATCCGTAGCACAGATACGCAGTATTTT.

The J gene is TRBJ2-1, the V gene TRBV18, with 8 bases that match TRBD1. J gave up 3 bases and V 3 bases, and 4 bases lay outside the gene matches. From germline, CDR1 is KGHSH and CDR2 LQKENI. This CDR3 spans 15 amino acids. The CDR3 loop is CASSPGQGLYNEQFF. The CDR3 DNA reads as TGTGCCAGCTCACCTGGACAGGGCCTCTACAATGAGCAGTTCTTC.

V is TRBV5-6 and J is TRBJ2-7; D possibly corresponds to TRBD2 (6 bases). This CDR3 region has 14 residues. V was clipped by 3 bases and J by 3 bases, with 13 bases between them. Germline lookup yields CDR1 SGHDT and CDR2 YYEEEE. In DNA form, the CDR3 reads TGTGCCAGCAGCTGGGGGGAGAACCACTACGAGCAGTACTTC. This translates into CASSWGENHYEQYF.

The chain recombines TRBV5-1 with TRBJ1-4, with 8 bases that match TRBD1. Germline V lookup: CDR1 SGHRS, CDR2 YFSETQ. The length of the CDR3 is 17 residues. Trimming removed 3 bases from V and 0 bases from J; junction bases left unmatched: 7. Here the CDR3 reads CASSWTGNTATNEKLFF. The CDR3 region has the DNA TGCGCCAGCAGCTGGACAGGGAATACGGCAACTAATGAAAAACTGTTTTTT.

Only one count was recorded for this clone. This rearrangement joins TRBV5-1 to TRBJ2-7, with 8 bases aligning to TRBD2. Trimming took 5 bases from V and 4 from J; bases not matched to a gene: 11. The CDR3 is 15 residues long. CDR1 and CDR2 from the germline V gene are SGHRS and YFSETQ. This CDR3 is CASRGGAGDQYEQYF. The DNA for the CDR3 is TGCGCCAGCAGAGGTGGAGCGGGAGACCAGTACGAGCAGTACTTC.

This clone was picked up one time. V gene TRBV9 combines with J gene TRBJ2-3; 8 nucleotides agree with TRBD1. Germline values: CDR1 SGDLS, CDR2 YYNGEE. V lost 4 bases, J lost 4 bases, and 5 bases stayed unmatched. The CDR3 covers 14 residues. The CDR3 spells CASSTRTGSDTQYF. The CDR3 bases are TGTGCCAGCAGCACCCGGACAGGGTCAGATACGCAGTATTTT.